This paragraph reports one T cell receptor beta chain. This clonotype has only a few counts. This clone's antigen is unknown. The junction and the germline gene differ at one end; a read error may be behind it. The CDR3 spans 15 residues, from the cysteine through the phenylalanine. Just CDR3 DNA is preserved here, 45 bases in frame from base 1. CDR1 and CDR2 were assigned from the germline V gene as ENHRY and SYGVKD. The library was produced with PCR. Instrument on record: Illumina HiSeq 2500. To reduce PCR and sequencing biases, unique molecular identifiers were incorporated into the TCR beta cDNA libraries. Approximately 500,000 cDNA molecules were obtained per 1 to 10 million input T cells, so each molecule approximated one T cell. The patient libraries were prepared and sequenced with the same protocol used for the earlier healthy control dataset. Within a given batch, samples were prepared together, multiplexed and sequenced on the same HiSeq lane. Concerning the study's data processing: Raw barcoded reads were processed with MIGEC, discarding single-read molecular identifier groups before consensus assembly and CDR3 extraction. VDJtools was used for post-analysis of the clonotype tables, with diversity normalized by down-sampling every dataset to the smallest sample size. To correct batch-related cross-sample contamination, repertoire overlap clustering matched CDR3 amino acid sequences but not nucleotide sequences. TCRdb ran its own pipeline on the public reads, namely fastp trimming at Q25 and MiXCR clone calling, and kept in-frame beta chains. For every CDR3 protein sequence, its rows merge into one entry that carries the most common genes and DNA. The V and J calls, along with clone size, are taken from TCRdb and not from the paper's own processing. In this sample the table shows 350,000 to 500,000 distinct CDR3 sequences, roughly 40% of which occur a single time. The ten largest clones add up to roughly 8.2% of the sample.

TCR beta repertoires were profiled from peripheral blood of 13 young patients with multiple sclerosis to demonstrate the VDJtools post-analysis software. Multiple sclerosis patients were children and adolescents aged about 6 to 17 years. This sample is drawn from a study of post-analysis software for immune sequencing data (dated by TCRdb to 2015 to 2017). In the study overall: Relapsing-remitting, secondary progressive and progressive-relapsing multiple sclerosis were recorded as disease courses, and subtype annotation was lacking for some patients. Patient repertoires were compared against roughly 12 previously published healthy control repertoires from donors aged roughly 6 to 28 years. A subset of samples was prepared in parallel using single-end sample barcoding, then pooled and co-amplified after Illumina adapter ligation. Study-wide findings and limitations: The multiple sclerosis patient group was slightly younger than the control group. Direct clustering with F measure revealed strong co-clustering of samples prepared in the same batch, which led to a batch-effect correction. Patients showed significantly higher frequencies than controls for roughly five TRBV segments, among them TRBV5-6, TRBV5-1 and TRBV20-1. Normalized Chao1 diversity was significantly lower in multiple sclerosis patients than controls, suggesting substantial peripheral T-cell clonal expansion.

The sequence links TRBV10-3 to TRBJ2-7, and 9 junction bases match TRBD1. The J call could be wrong; TRBJ2-5 is a better fit for the DNA end. This TCR was sampled from a girl aged 2 to 9 with multiple sclerosis. The specimen sequenced was blood. The DNA sequence is as follows: TGCGCCATCAGTGAGTCGACAGGGGGTTCGGAGACCCAGTACTTC. Its protein reads: CAISESTGGSETQYF.